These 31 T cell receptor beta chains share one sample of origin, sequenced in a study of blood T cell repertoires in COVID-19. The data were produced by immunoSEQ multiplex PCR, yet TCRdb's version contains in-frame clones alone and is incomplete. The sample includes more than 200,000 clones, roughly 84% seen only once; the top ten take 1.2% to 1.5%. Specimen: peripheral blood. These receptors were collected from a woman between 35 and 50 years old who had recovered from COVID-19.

The CDR3 sequence is CASSQADRATEAFF. For the CDR3, the DNA is TGTGCCAGCAGCCAAGCGGACAGGGCCACTGAAGCTTTCTTT. The chain joins TRBV3-1 (or the pseudogene TRBV3-2) to TRBJ1-1; TRBD1 agrees at 8 bases. The germline gives CDR1 LGHDT, CDR2 YNNKEL (reference sequence). Germline trimming cut 1 base from V and 4 bases from J; bases unmatched to any gene: 2. CDR3 length: 14 amino acids.

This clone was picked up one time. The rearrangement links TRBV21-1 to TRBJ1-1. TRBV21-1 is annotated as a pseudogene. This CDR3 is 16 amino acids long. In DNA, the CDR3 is TGTGCCAGCAGCAAAGTTGAGGAACGGGTGAACACTGAAGCTTTCTTT. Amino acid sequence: CASSKVEERVNTEAFF.

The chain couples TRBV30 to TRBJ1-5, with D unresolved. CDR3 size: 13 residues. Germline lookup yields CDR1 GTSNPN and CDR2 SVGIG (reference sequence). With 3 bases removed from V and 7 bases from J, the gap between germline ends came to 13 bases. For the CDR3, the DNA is TGTGCCTGGAGGCGTCAGCCAGGCCAGCCCCAGCATTTT. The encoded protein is CAWRRQPGQPQHF.

CDR3 sequence: CASSLPQPGSPLHF. In DNA form, the CDR3 reads TGCGCCAGCAGCTTACCGCAACCAGGGTCTCCCCTCCACTTT. The chain is built from TRBV5-1 and TRBJ1-6, with D perhaps TRBD1 (5 bases). Germline CDR1 is SGHRS and CDR2 is YFSETQ. Trimming pared 2 bases from V and 13 bases from J, leaving 16 bases between. The CDR3 covers 14 residues.

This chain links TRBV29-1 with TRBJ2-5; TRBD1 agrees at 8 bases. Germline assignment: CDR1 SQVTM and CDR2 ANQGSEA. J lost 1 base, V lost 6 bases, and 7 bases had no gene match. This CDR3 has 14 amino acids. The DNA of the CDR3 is TGCAGCGTCGCTATGGGGACAGGCCAAGAGACCCAGTACTTC. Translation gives CSVAMGTGQETQYF.

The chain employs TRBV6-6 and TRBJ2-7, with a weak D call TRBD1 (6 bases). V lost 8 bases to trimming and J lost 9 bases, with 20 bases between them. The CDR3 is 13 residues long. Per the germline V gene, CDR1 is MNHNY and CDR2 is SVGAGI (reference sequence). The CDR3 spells CASAGDTLGTQYF. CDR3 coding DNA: TGTGCCAGCGCTGGGGACACCCTCGGGACGCAGTACTTC.

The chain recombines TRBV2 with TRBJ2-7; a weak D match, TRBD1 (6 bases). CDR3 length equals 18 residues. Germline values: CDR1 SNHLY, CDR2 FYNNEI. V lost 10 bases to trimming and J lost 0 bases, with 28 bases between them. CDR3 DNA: TGTGCCACCCAACAGATCAATACAGGGTTCGGCATCTCCTACGAGCAGTACTTC. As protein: CATQQINTGFGISYEQYF. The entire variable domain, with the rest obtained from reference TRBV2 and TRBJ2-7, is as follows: EPEVTQTPSHQVTQMGQEVILRCVPISNHLYFYWYRQILGQKVEFLVSFYNNEISEKSEIFDDQFSVERPDGSNFTLKIRSTKLEDSAMYFCATQQINTGFGISYEQYFGPGTRLTVT.

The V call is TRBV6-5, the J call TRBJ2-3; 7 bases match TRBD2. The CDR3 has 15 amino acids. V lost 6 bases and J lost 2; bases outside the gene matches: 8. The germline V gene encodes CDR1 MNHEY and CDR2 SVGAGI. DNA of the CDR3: TGTGCCAGCAGCCCCTCGGGACTAAACACAGATACGCAGTATTTT. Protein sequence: CASSPSGLNTDTQYF.

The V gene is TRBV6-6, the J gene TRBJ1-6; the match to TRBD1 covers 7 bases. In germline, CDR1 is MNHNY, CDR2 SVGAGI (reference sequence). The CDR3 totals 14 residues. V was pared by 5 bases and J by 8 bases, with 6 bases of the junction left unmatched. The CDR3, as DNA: TGTGCCAGCAGTCGCAGACAGGGTGATTCACCCCTCCACTTT. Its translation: CASSRRQGDSPLHF.

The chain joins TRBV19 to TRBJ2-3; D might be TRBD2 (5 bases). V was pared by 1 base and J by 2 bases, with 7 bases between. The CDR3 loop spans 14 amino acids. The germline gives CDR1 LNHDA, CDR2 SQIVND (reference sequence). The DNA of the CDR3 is TGTGCCAGTAGTATAGGGACTTACACAGATACGCAGTATTTT. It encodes CASSIGTYTDTQYF.

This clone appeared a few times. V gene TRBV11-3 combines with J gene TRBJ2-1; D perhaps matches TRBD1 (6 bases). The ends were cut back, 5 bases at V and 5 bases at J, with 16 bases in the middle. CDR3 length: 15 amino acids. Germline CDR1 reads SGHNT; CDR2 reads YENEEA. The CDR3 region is CASSPNGQINNEQFF. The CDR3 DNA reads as TGTGCCAGCAGCCCAAATGGACAGATCAACAATGAGCAGTTCTTC.

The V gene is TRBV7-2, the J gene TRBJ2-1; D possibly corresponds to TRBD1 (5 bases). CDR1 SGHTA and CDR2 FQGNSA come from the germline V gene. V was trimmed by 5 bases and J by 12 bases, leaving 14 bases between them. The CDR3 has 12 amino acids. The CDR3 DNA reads TGTGCCAGCAGCACTTCGTGGCAGGGGCAGTTCTTC. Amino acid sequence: CASSTSWQGQFF.

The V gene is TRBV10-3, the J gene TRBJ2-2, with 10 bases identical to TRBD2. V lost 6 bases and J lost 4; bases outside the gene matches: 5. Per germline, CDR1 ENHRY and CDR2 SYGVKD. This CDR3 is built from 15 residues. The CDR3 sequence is CAISSSGGLTGELFF. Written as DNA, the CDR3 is TGTGCCATCAGCTCTAGCGGGGGACTCACCGGGGAGCTGTTTTTT.

The CDR3 bases are TGTGCCAGCAGTTACCCTCGGAGGGAACAGTACTTC. It translates to CASSYPRREQYF. The J gene is TRBJ2-7, the V gene TRBV6-2 or TRBV6-3, with a possible D match to TRBD2 (6 bases). Germline-derived CDR1 and CDR2 are MNHEY and SVGEGT. The germline V and J ends were trimmed by 2 bases and 10 bases, with 12 bases remaining between them. The CDR3 totals 12 residues.

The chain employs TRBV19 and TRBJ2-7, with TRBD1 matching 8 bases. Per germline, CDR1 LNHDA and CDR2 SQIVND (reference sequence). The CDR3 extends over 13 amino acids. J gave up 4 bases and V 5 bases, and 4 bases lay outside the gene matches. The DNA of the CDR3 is TGTGCCAGTAGTCCGGGGGACAGGTACGAGCAGTACTTC. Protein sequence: CASSPGDRYEQYF.

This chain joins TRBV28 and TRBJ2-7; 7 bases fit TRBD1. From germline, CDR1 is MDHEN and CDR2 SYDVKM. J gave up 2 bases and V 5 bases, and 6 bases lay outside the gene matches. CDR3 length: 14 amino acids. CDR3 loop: CASSGSGTAYEQYF. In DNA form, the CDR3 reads TGTGCCAGCAGTGGCTCCGGGACAGCCTACGAGCAGTACTTC.

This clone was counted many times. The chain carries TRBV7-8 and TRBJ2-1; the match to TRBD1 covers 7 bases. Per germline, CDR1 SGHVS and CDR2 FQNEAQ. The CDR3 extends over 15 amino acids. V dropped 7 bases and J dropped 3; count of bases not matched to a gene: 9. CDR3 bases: TGTGCCAGCACCGTGGGGGACAGCCTCTACAATGAGCAGTTCTTC. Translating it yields CASTVGDSLYNEQFF.

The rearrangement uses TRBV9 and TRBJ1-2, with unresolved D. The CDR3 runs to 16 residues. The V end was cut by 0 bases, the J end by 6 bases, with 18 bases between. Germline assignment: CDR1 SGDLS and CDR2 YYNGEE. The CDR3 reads CASSVGGVHLGDGYTF. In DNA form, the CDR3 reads TGTGCCAGCAGCGTAGGAGGAGTCCATCTTGGAGATGGCTACACCTTC.

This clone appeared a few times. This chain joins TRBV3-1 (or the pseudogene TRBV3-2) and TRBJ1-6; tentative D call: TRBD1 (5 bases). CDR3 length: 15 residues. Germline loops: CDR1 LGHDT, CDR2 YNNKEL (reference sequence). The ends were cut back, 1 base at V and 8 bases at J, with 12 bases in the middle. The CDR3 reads CASSQVGGRYSPLHF. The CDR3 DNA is TGTGCCAGCAGCCAAGTCGGGGGGAGGTATTCACCCCTCCACTTT.

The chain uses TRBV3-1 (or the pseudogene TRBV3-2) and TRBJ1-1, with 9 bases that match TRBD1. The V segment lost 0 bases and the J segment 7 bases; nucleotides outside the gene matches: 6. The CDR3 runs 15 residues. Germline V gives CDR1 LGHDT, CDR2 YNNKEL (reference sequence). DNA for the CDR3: TGTGCCAGCAGCCAAGATGGGACAGGGACTAGTGAAGCTTTCTTT. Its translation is CASSQDGTGTSEAFF.

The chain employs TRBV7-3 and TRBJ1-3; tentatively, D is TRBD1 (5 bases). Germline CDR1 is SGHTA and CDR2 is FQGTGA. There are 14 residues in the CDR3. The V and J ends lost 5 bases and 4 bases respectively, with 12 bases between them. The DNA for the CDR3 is TGTGCCAGCAGCCAGGGACTAATGGGAAACACCATATATTTT. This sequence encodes CASSQGLMGNTIYF.

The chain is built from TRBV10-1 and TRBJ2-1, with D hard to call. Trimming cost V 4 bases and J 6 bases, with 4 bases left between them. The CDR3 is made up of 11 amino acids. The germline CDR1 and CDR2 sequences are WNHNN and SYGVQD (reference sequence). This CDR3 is CASSASNEQFF. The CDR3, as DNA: TGCGCCAGCAGTGCCAGCAATGAGCAGTTCTTC.

This chain's CDR3 is CASSLLAGAGGGETQYF. The CDR3 coding sequence is TGTGCCAGCAGCTTACTAGCGGGGGCCGGGGGTGGAGAGACCCAGTACTTC. The chain has TRBV7-3 and TRBJ2-5; TRBD2 matches at 10 bases. This CDR3 contains 17 residues. J gave up 4 bases and V 2 bases, and 10 bases lay outside the gene matches. Germline assignment: CDR1 SGHTA and CDR2 FQGTGA.

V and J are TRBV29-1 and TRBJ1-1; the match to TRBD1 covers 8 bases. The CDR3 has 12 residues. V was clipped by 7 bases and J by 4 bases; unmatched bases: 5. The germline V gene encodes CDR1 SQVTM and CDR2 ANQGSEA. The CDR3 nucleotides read TGCAGCGCACAGGGGGGGAGCACTGAAGCTTTCTTT. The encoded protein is CSAQGGSTEAFF.

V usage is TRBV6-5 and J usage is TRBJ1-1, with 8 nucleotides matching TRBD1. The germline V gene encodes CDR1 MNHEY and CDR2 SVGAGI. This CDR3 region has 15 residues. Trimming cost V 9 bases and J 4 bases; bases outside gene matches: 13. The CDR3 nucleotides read TGTGCCAGTCGAACCGGGACAGGTTTCTTCACTGAAGCTTTCTTT. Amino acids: CASRTGTGFFTEAFF.

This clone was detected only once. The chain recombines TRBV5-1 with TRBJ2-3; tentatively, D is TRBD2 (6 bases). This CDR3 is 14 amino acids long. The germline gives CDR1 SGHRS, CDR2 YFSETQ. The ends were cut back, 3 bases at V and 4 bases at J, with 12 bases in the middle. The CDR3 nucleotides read TGCGCCAGCAGCTCTACTAGCAGCCCAGATACGCAGTATTTT. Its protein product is CASSSTSSPDTQYF.

DNA for the CDR3: TGCGCCAGCAGCTTCGGCGCCCGGGGGGCCGAAGAGACCCAGTACTTC. Its translation is CASSFGARGAEETQYF. The chain recombines TRBV5-1 with TRBJ2-5, with a possible D match to TRBD2 (7 bases). The V end was cut by 2 bases, the J end by 3 bases, with 17 bases between. CDR1 is SGHRS, CDR2 YFSETQ, per germline. CDR3 length: 16 residues.

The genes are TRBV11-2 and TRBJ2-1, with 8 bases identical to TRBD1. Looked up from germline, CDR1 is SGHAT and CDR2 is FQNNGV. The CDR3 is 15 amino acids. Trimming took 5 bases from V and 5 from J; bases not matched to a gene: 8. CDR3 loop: CASSLFQGAHNEQFF. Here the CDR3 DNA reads TGTGCCAGCAGCCTATTTCAGGGGGCGCACAATGAGCAGTTCTTC.

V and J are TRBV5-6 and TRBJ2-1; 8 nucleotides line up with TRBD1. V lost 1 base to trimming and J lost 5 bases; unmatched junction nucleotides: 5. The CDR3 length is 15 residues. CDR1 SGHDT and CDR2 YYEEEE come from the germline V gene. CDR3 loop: CASSLLDRVHNEQFF. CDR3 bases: TGTGCCAGCAGCTTGCTGGACAGGGTCCACAATGAGCAGTTCTTC.

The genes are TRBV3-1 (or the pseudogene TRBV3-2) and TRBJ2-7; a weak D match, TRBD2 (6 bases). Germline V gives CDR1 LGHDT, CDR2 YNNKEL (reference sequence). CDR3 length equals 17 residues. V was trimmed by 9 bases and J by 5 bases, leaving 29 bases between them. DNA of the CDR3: TGTGCCAGGAACGATACTACCGGCGGGGCACGTGTCAACGAGCAGTACTTC. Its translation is CARNDTTGGARVNEQYF.

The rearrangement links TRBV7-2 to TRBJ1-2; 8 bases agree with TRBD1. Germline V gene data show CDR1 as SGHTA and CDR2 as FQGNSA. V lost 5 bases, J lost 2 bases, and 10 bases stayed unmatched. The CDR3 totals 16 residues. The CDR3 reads CASSPRSGGLNYGYTF. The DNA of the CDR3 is TGTGCCAGCAGCCCCCGGTCAGGGGGCCTAAACTATGGCTACACCTTC.